This paragraph reports one T cell receptor beta chain. Its target is not known. The data were obtained in a study of blood T cells in healthy people across ages. The use of a sample-barcoded 5' primer and a J-beta primer mix characterized a second PCR of about 7 to 12 cycles. TCRdb analysed the 5' RACE reads with MiXCR anew, one entry per CDR3 protein. The sample holds some 670,000 distinct CDR3 sequences, roughly half seen once. Germline values: CDR1 DFQATT, CDR2 SNEGSKA (reference sequence). V lost 4 bases to trimming and J lost 1 base, with 5 bases between them. This CDR3 is 11 amino acids long. Study results and caveats: Estimates of diversity drawn from one million T cells were considered underestimates.

The rearrangement uses TRBV20-1 and TRBJ2-7; D is unclear. Sequencing used blood. The sequence was collected from a woman of 80 years or more in good health. The CDR3 nucleotides are TGCAGTGCTAAGAAATCCTACGAGCAGTACTTC. Translated: CSAKKSYEQYF.